These T cell receptor beta chains were read from a single sample in a study of regulatory T cells in long-lasting Graves disease. TCRdb reprocessed the multiplex PCR reads with MiXCR, giving one entry per CDR3 protein. The table records approximately 500,000 distinct CDR3 sequences, roughly 21% of them present only once. The sequencing here drew on peripheral blood mononuclear cells (PBMCs), taken when the disease was refractory, from a patient treated with antithyroid drugs. The receptors originated from a female donor with Graves disease. Each CDR3 is given with its conserved first and last residue. A D gene is named only where the DNA matches it firmly. The listing skips clone size in some rows; elsewhere it reads once, few, many or a size class.

v_gene: TRBV10-3
j_gene: TRBJ1-3
abundance: .
d_gene: TRBD1
CDR3nt: TGTGCCATCAGGACCGGGACAGACTCTGGAAACACCATATATTTT
CDR3aa: CAIRTGTDSGNTIYF

v_gene: TRBV28
j_gene: TRBJ1-1
abundance: many
d_gene: .
CDR3nt: TGTGCCAGCAGTTTGTTGGACACTGAAGCTTTCTTT
CDR3aa: CASSLLDTEAFF

v_gene: TRBV13
j_gene: TRBJ2-2
abundance: many
d_gene: TRBD2
CDR3nt: TGTGCCAGCAGCTTTGGGACTAGCGGGAGCACCGGGGAGCTGTTTTTT
CDR3aa: CASSFGTSGSTGELFF

v_gene: TRBV24-1
j_gene: TRBJ1-1
abundance: many
d_gene: .
CDR3nt: TGTGCCACGCGGGACACTAACACTGAAGCTTTCTTT
CDR3aa: CATRDTNTEAFF

v_gene: TRBV7-9
j_gene: TRBJ2-7
abundance: .
d_gene: TRBD1
CDR3nt: TGTGCCAGCAGCCGCCGACCCGGGACAGGGGCAGCAAGTGGCAGCGAGCAGTACTTC
CDR3aa: CASSRRPGTGAASGSEQYF

v_gene: TRBV28
j_gene: TRBJ2-7
abundance: many
d_gene: .
CDR3nt: TGTGCCAGCAGTGGGGACCTCTCCTACGAGCAGTACTTC
CDR3aa: CASSGDLSYEQYF

v_gene: TRBV5-5
j_gene: TRBJ1-6
abundance: few
d_gene: TRBD1
CDR3nt: TGTGCCAGCAGCTGGGGACAGGGCGAACATGATTCACCCCTCCACTTT
CDR3aa: CASSWGQGEHDSPLHF

v_gene: TRBV15
j_gene: TRBJ2-6
abundance: .
d_gene: .
CDR3nt: TGTGCCACCAGCAGAGAGTTACCTTTAAACTCTGGGGCCAACGTCCTGACTTTC
CDR3aa: CATSRELPLNSGANVLTF

v_gene: TRBV7-9
j_gene: TRBJ1-1
abundance: many
d_gene: TRBD1
CDR3nt: TGTGCCAGCAGCTTGGGACCGGGACAGTACACTGAAGCTTTCTTT
CDR3aa: CASSLGPGQYTEAFF

v_gene: TRBV6-5
j_gene: TRBJ1-1
abundance: few
d_gene: .
CDR3nt: TGTGCCAGCAGTTACCTCAACCCCGAGACTGAAGCTTTCTTT
CDR3aa: CASSYLNPETEAFF

v_gene: TRBV29-1
j_gene: TRBJ2-3
abundance: .
d_gene: TRBD2
CDR3nt: TGCAGCGTTGAAATTACTAGCGGGGCCCCGGGAGATACGCAGTATTTT
CDR3aa: CSVEITSGAPGDTQYF

v_gene: TRBV15
j_gene: TRBJ2-5
abundance: many
d_gene: .
CDR3nt: TGTGCCACCAGCAGAAACCGACCGGGCCCGCAAGAGACCCAGTACTTC
CDR3aa: CATSRNRPGPQETQYF

v_gene: TRBV7-3
j_gene: TRBJ2-7
abundance: .
d_gene: .
CDR3nt: TGTGCCAGCAGCTTATACGTTGAGCGGGACACATACGAGCAGTACTTC
CDR3aa: CASSLYVERDTYEQYF

v_gene: TRBV3-1
j_gene: TRBJ2-7
abundance: .
d_gene: .
CDR3nt: TGTGCCAGCAGCCAAGGAGGCATCGGATACGAGCAGTACTTC
CDR3aa: CASSQGGIGYEQYF